The clone carrying this T cell receptor beta chain was found once. The data were taken from a study of blood T cell repertoires in COVID-19. Study at large: Donors in the United States, Italy and Spain gave samples during acute or convalescent COVID-19.

Profiling relied on immunoSEQ multiplex PCR, and the TCRdb table lists in-frame clones only, not all of them. The table lists 45,000 to 55,000 clones, around 86% of them singletons, with 7.8% in the top ten. The CDR3 spans 12 residues. The J segment lost 8 bases and the V segment lost 6 bases, leaving 5 bases of the junction unmatched. The germline gives CDR1 LNHDA, CDR2 SQIVND (reference sequence). This clonotype originated in a man in his fifties or sixties with active COVID-19. Sequencing used peripheral blood. The J gene is TRBJ1-2, the V gene TRBV19; TRBD1 aligns across 8 bases. The CDR3 loop is CASSRTGRGYTF. CDR3 in DNA: TGTGCCAGTAGCCGGACAGGGCGAGGCTACACCTTC.